This T cell receptor (beta chain) appears in the sequencing data of a study of CD8 T cells in ankylosing spondylitis (dated by TCRdb to about 2017). Notes on the research overall: T cell receptor beta repertoires were profiled in healthy donors and ankylosing spondylitis patients so that disease-linked TCR variants could be found. The full study cohort was made up of about 25 ankylosing spondylitis patients and around 100 healthy donors. Peripheral blood was sampled, and synovial fluid was also collected from ankylosing spondylitis patients. On the study overall, not on this receptor specifically: Blood from ankylosing spondylitis patients appeared to be characterized by a TCR beta motif composed of under 10 highly homologous amino acid variants. The disease-linked clones had a CD8+ phenotype and were found at relatively low frequencies in peripheral blood. Some motif variants had previously been reported in the synovial fluid and blood of reactive arthritis patients, which suggests shared mechanisms of disease initiation. The disease-linked clones were reported to be significantly enriched in matched synovial fluid samples from ankylosing spondylitis patients.

The germline V gene provides CDR1 MDHEN and CDR2 SYDVKM. V trim: 2 bases; J trim: 5 bases; unmatched bases: 6. Its CDR3 holds 15 amino acids, cysteine through phenylalanine. CDR3 DNA is the only sequence kept; it has 45 bases, read in frame from the first base. TCRdb shows the sequencer as Illumina HiSeq 2500. TCR beta libraries were prepared by quantitative 5'-RACE with molecular barcodes. The published analysis was carried out like this. To identify disease-linked TCR variants, a new computational method was used, one built on a probabilistic model of VDJ rearrangement. TCRdb reanalyzed the raw reads on its own, using fastp at Q25 for trimming and MiXCR for clone calling, and kept in-frame beta chains. Entries that share a CDR3 protein sequence are merged under the most common genes and DNA. The V and J calls shown here were made by TCRdb, not taken from the authors' results. The sample table shows over 200,000 distinct CDR3 sequences, and roughly a tenth are seen once. 21% of the sample rests with the top ten.

At least ten counts were recorded for this clonotype. Its specific antigen is unknown. Within one base of it there is no much larger clone, and no base qualities were kept. The sequencing input was blood, either unsorted or a sorted T cell fraction (not recorded which). This sequence was found in a male donor with ankylosing spondylitis or in good health (not recorded which). The receptor chain draws on TRBV28 and TRBJ2-1; the central 7 bases match TRBD1. CDR3 reads: CASSLEGAINNEQFF. The nucleotides read TGTGCCAGCAGTTTAGAGGGGGCGATAAACAATGAGCAGTTCTTC. Outside the CDR3, residues come from the reference TRBV28 and TRBJ2-1 proteins, so the full variable domain is: DVKVTQSSRYLVKRTGEKVFLECVQDMDHENMFWYRQDPGLGLRLIYFSYDVKMKEKGDIPEGYSVSREKKERFSLILESASTNQTSMYLCASSLEGAINNEQFFGPGTRLTVL.